Here is one T cell receptor beta chain with its context. One entry per CDR3 protein, called by TCRdb with MiXCR from the RT-PCR reads. The profile shows about 680,000 distinct CDR3 sequences, approximately 14% of them singletons. The V and J ends lost 4 bases and 3 bases respectively, with 10 bases between them. The CDR3 has 14 amino acids. Germline lookup yields CDR1 MNHEY and CDR2 SVGEGT. The gene calls are TRBV6-2 or TRBV6-3 and TRBJ1-5, with D hard to call. Sequenced input: memory CD4+ T cells from blood. This TCR came from a female donor in good health, serving as a healthy control. The CDR3 reads CASSLRGYNQPQHF. The CDR3 coding sequence is TGTGCCAGCAGTTTACGGGGATACAATCAGCCCCAGCATTTT.